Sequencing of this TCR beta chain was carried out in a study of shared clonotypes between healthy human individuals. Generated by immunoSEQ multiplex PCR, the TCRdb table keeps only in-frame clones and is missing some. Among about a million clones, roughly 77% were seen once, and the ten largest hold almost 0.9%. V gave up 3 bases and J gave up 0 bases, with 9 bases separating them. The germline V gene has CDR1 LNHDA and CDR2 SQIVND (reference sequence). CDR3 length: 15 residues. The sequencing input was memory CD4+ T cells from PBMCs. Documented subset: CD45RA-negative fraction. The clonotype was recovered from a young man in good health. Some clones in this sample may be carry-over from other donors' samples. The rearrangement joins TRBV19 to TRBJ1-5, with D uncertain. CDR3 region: CASSILGNSNQPQHF. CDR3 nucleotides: TGTGCCAGTAGTATCCTGGGTAATAGCAATCAGCCCCAGCATTTT.